The next 30 T cell receptor beta chains were all read from a single sample in a study of beta chain features in type 1 diabetes. Every isolated RNA sample was fully reverse transcribed, so sequencing captured expressed TCRB transcripts. Libraries were prepared by immunoSEQ multiplex PCR; TCRdb keeps only in-frame clonotypes and omits some of them. The sample lists under 550,000 clones, roughly an eighth occurring once. The sample consisted of naive CD4+ T cells from blood. The receptors originated from a woman aged 18-29 years in good health.

This clone has a count of ten or more. The rearrangement joins TRBV15 to TRBJ2-1; TRBD1 might be the D (6 bases). Germline V gene lookup returns CDR1 LNHNV and CDR2 YYDKDF (reference sequence). This CDR3 contains 13 residues. V was pared by 6 bases and J by 9 bases, with 15 bases between. The CDR3 loop reads CATSKTGSGEQFF. The CDR3 nucleotides are TGTGCCACCAGTAAAACAGGGTCGGGTGAGCAGTTCTTC.

The J gene is TRBJ2-5, the V gene TRBV7-9, with D possibly TRBD1 on 6 matching bases. V was clipped by 2 bases and J by 1 base, with 14 bases between them. The CDR3 extends over 16 amino acids. Germline assignment: CDR1 SEHNR and CDR2 FQNEAQ (reference sequence). The CDR3: CASSLRAGALQETQYF. CDR3 coding DNA: TGTGCCAGCAGCTTACGGGCAGGGGCCCTCCAAGAGACCCAGTACTTC.

V is TRBV2 and J is TRBJ1-1, with no clear D. Germline V CDR1 and CDR2: SNHLY, FYNNEI. Trimming stripped 10 bases from V and 9 bases from J, with 15 bases between. This CDR3 is 11 amino acids long. The CDR3 bases are TGTGCCACCGCCCTCGAAGGGCAAGCTTTCTTT. This codes for CATALEGQAFF.

The V gene is TRBV30, the J gene TRBJ1-2, with D perhaps TRBD1 (5 bases). Germline loops: CDR1 GTSNPN, CDR2 SVGIG (reference sequence). This CDR3 has 13 amino acids. V shed 5 bases and J shed 5 bases, with 15 bases lying between them. In nucleotides, the CDR3 is TGTGCCTGGGGGTTTGCGCGGACATATGGCTACACCTTC. It is translated as CAWGFARTYGYTF.

The V and J genes are TRBV7-2 and TRBJ2-1; TRBD1 agrees at 8 bases. Germline V gives CDR1 SGHTA, CDR2 FQGNSA. V was clipped by 3 bases and J by 6 bases; unmatched bases: 10. The CDR3 extends over 16 amino acids. Written as DNA, the CDR3 is TGTGCCAGCAGCTTGAGGTGGACAGGGAACGGCAATGAGCAGTTCTTC. As protein: CASSLRWTGNGNEQFF.

This clone was seen a handful of times. This sample includes further DNA sequences coding for the same CDR3. The chain has TRBV7-3 and TRBJ2-1, with 8 bases matching TRBD2. The J segment lost 2 bases and the V segment lost 5 bases, leaving 2 bases of the junction unmatched. The V gene's germline CDR1 is SGHTA and CDR2 FQGTGA. The CDR3 consists of 14 residues. CDR3 DNA sequence: TGTGCCAGCAGCCAGGGACTAGCCTACAATGAGCAGTTCTTC. This gives the protein CASSQGLAYNEQFF.

This clone was counted between two and nine times. This chain connects TRBV30 to TRBJ2-7; perhaps TRBD1 as D (5 bases). The germline V gene encodes CDR1 GTSNPN and CDR2 SVGIG (reference sequence). This CDR3 has 12 residues. Trimming removed 3 bases from V and 9 bases from J, with 15 bases in between. CDR3 in amino acids: CAWRITGRRQYF. CDR3 nucleotide sequence: TGTGCCTGGAGAATAACAGGCCGACGGCAGTACTTC.

Only a few counts were recorded for this clone. This chain links TRBV30 with TRBJ2-3; no reliable D call. This CDR3 region has 12 residues. Germline CDR1 GTSNPN, CDR2 SVGIG (reference sequence). V shed 5 bases and J shed 2 bases, with 8 bases lying between them. The CDR3 protein is CAWGSATDTQYF. The CDR3 coding sequence is TGTGCCTGGGGCTCCGCCACAGATACGCAGTATTTT.

V gene TRBV25-1 combines with J gene TRBJ1-1, with a possible D match to TRBD1 (6 bases). Trimming cost V 3 bases and J 10 bases, with 18 bases left between them. The CDR3 sequence is 14 residues long. The V gene's germline CDR1 is MGHDK and CDR2 SYGVNS. The CDR3 nucleotides read TGTGCCAGCAGTGACCCACCTTCGGGGGCGGTAGCTTTCTTT. Its protein is CASSDPPSGAVAFF. The entire variable domain, with the rest obtained from reference TRBV25-1 and TRBJ1-1, is as follows: EADIYQTPRYLVIGTGKKITLECSQTMGHDKMYWYQQDPGMELHLIHYSYGVNSTEKGDLSSESTVSRIRTEHFPLTLESARPSHTSQYLCASSDPPSGAVAFFGQGTRLTVV.

The gene calls are TRBV7-2 and TRBJ2-2; D unresolved. V lost 5 bases to trimming and J lost 8 bases, with 9 bases between them. Germline CDR1 reads SGHTA; CDR2 reads FQGNSA. The CDR3 is 12 amino acids. The CDR3 sequence is CASSASIGELFF. As DNA, the CDR3 is TGTGCCAGCAGCGCCTCAATAGGGGAGCTGTTTTTT.

The chain uses TRBV18 and TRBJ2-5; D call uncertain. Germline CDR1 KGHSH, CDR2 LQKENI. Trimming removed 6 bases at V and 1 base at J, with 9 bases between. CDR3 length equals 13 residues. The CDR3 protein is CASSQASQETQYF. The CDR3 DNA reads TGTGCCAGCTCCCAAGCCAGCCAAGAGACCCAGTACTTC.

The chain employs TRBV14 and TRBJ2-1, with D possibly called TRBD1 or TRBD2 (6 bases each). The CDR3 runs 15 residues. Germline-derived CDR1 and CDR2 are SGHDN and FVKESK. V was cut by 4 bases and J by 7 bases, with 17 bases left in between. The CDR3 bases are TGTGCCAGCAGCCGGCCATCCGGGGGCCGGAATGAGCAGTTCTTC. Translation: CASSRPSGGRNEQFF.

V gene TRBV20-1 combines with J gene TRBJ2-3; tentatively, D is TRBD2 (5 bases). The germline V gene encodes CDR1 DFQATT and CDR2 SNEGSKA (reference sequence). The CDR3 is made up of 11 amino acids. Trimming left V 5 bases short and J 6 bases short, with 9 bases between. In DNA, the CDR3 is TGCAGTGCTCCTCTAGCTGATACGCAGTATTTT. Encoded protein: CSAPLADTQYF.

The sample holds a few counts of this clone. This rearrangement joins TRBV29-1 to TRBJ2-1; maybe TRBD1 (5 bases). V gave up 7 bases and J gave up 4 bases, with 11 bases separating them. This CDR3 spans 12 amino acids. The germline V gene has CDR1 SQVTM and CDR2 ANQGSEA. This CDR3 is CSGGQGYNEQFF. The CDR3 nucleotides read TGCAGCGGTGGGCAGGGTTACAATGAGCAGTTCTTC.

This clone came up a few times. The junction differs from germline at one of its ends, possibly a read error. The chain links TRBV7-2 to TRBJ2-3, with 8 nucleotides matching TRBD2. The CDR3 runs to 14 residues. Germline assignment: CDR1 SGHTA and CDR2 FQGNSA. For the CDR3, the DNA is TGTGCCAGCAGCTTAATCAGTAGAGCGGGGGCCCTTCGTTTT. As protein: CASSLISRAGALRF.

This clone has a handful of counts. The J gene is TRBJ2-7, the V gene TRBV6-5, with 7 bases fitting TRBD1. V was clipped by 7 bases and J by 1 base; unmatched bases: 10. Looked up from germline, CDR1 is MNHEY and CDR2 is SVGAGI. The CDR3 has 15 amino acids. In nucleotides, the CDR3 is TGTGCCAGCACCAAATATGACAGGGCATCCTACGAGCAGTACTTC. The encoded protein is CASTKYDRASYEQYF.

This clone has more than one count but fewer than ten. The gene calls are TRBV5-1 and TRBJ2-2; D remains unclear. From germline, CDR1 is SGHRS and CDR2 YFSETQ. The CDR3 is made up of 15 amino acids. V dropped 0 bases and J dropped 0 bases, with 6 bases sitting between them. CDR3 in DNA: TGCGCCAGCAGCTTGGTATATACGAACACCGGGGAGCTGTTTTTT. It codes for CASSLVYTNTGELFF.

This clone was counted between two and nine times. The chain employs TRBV30 and TRBJ1-5; tentative D call: TRBD1 (5 bases). The germline CDR1 and CDR2 sequences are GTSNPN and SVGIG (reference sequence). This CDR3 has 14 amino acids. Deletions cut 0 bases from V and 7 bases from J, with 13 bases between. DNA for the CDR3: TGTGCCTGGAGTGTCTTGGGGCGAAGGCAGCCCCAGCATTTT. Translation gives CAWSVLGRRQPQHF.

This sequence joins TRBV28 and TRBJ1-6, with a weak D call TRBD1 (5 bases). In germline, CDR1 is MDHEN, CDR2 SYDVKM. V was trimmed by 0 bases and J by 10 bases, leaving 16 bases between them. This CDR3 has 16 amino acids. CDR3 residues: CASSLWAGSSLSPLHF. The CDR3 DNA reads as TGTGCCAGCAGTTTATGGGCAGGGTCTAGTCTATCACCCCTCCACTTT.

The chain links TRBV11-2 to TRBJ2-7; perhaps D is TRBD1 or TRBD2 (6 bases each). The CDR3 has 14 amino acids. In germline, CDR1 is SGHAT, CDR2 FQNNGV. The V end lost 7 bases, the J end lost 0 bases, and 13 bases lay between the germline ends. CDR3 nucleotide sequence: TGTGCCAGCATGTGGAGGGGGACCTCCTACGAGCAGTACGTC. Translating it yields CASMWRGTSYEQYV.

This clone was counted a few times. V and J are TRBV13 and TRBJ1-2; D ambiguous. Germline V gene sequence: CDR1 PRHDT, CDR2 FYEKMQ (reference sequence). This CDR3 comprises 16 residues. V was shortened by 1 base and J by 5 bases, with 17 bases between the two germline ends. The CDR3 region has the DNA TGTGCCAGCAGCTTAGTCTTTCAACAGCGGCTTTATGGCTACACCTTC. Translated, it gives CASSLVFQQRLYGYTF.

This rearrangement joins TRBV5-1 to TRBJ2-2; D gene unclear. Germline V gives CDR1 SGHRS, CDR2 YFSETQ. Trimming took 1 base from V and 0 from J, leaving 7 bases between them. The CDR3 is made up of 15 amino acids. The CDR3 is CASSLFPPNTGELFF. The CDR3 DNA reads as TGCGCCAGCAGCTTGTTTCCCCCGAACACCGGGGAGCTGTTTTTT.

This chain's CDR3 is CASSARKSGILGTDTQYF. The CDR3 bases are TGTGCCAGCAGCGCGAGGAAAAGCGGGATATTGGGCACAGATACGCAGTATTTT. The chain employs TRBV9 and TRBJ2-3; TRBD2 matches at 7 bases. The V and J ends lost 3 bases and 1 base, in that order; junction bases with no gene match: 14. This CDR3 comprises 18 residues. Germline values: CDR1 SGDLS, CDR2 YYNGEE.

In its sample, this clone was seen a few times. The gene calls are TRBV27 and TRBJ1-3, with a possible D match to TRBD1 (6 bases). This CDR3 has 14 amino acids. The germline gives CDR1 MNHEY, CDR2 SMNVEV (reference sequence). V was cut by 6 bases and J by 0 bases, with 9 bases left in between. The CDR3 DNA is TGTGCCAGCAGCCCAGGGGCCTCTGGAAACACCATATATTTT. Translation: CASSPGASGNTIYF.

This clone was observed a few times. This same CDR3 is encoded by further DNA sequences in the sample. V is TRBV18 and J is TRBJ2-7; D remains unclear. Germline V gives CDR1 KGHSH, CDR2 LQKENI. V dropped 3 bases and J dropped 0 bases, with 6 bases sitting between them. The length of the CDR3 is 13 residues. The CDR3 sequence is CASSPSGSYEQYV. The CDR3 DNA is TGTGCCAGCTCACCGTCAGGCTCCTACGAGCAGTACGTC.

This clone appeared a few times. The V call is TRBV6-5, the J call TRBJ2-1; possible D gene TRBD1, 6 bases. Germline CDR1 MNHEY, CDR2 SVGAGI. The CDR3 is 14 amino acids. The V gene lost 5 bases and the J gene lost 3 bases, with 11 bases spanning the gap. CDR3 residues: CASSRRDIYNEQFF. The CDR3 DNA is TGTGCCAGCAGTCGCCGGGACATCTACAATGAGCAGTTCTTC.

This clone was observed a few times. The chain recombines TRBV28 with TRBJ2-7; possibly TRBD1 for D (5 bases). The V gene's germline CDR1 is MDHEN and CDR2 SYDVKM. Trimming took 5 bases from V and 0 from J, leaving 11 bases between them. This CDR3 spans 14 amino acids. The CDR3 DNA reads as TGTGCCAGCAGTCCCCACAGGCCCTCCTACGAGCAGTACTTC. It translates to CASSPHRPSYEQYF. Filled out from reference TRBV28 and TRBJ2-7, the complete variable domain reads DVKVTQSSRYLVKRTGEKVFLECVQDMDHENMFWYRQDPGLGLRLIYFSYDVKMKEKGDIPEGYSVSREKKERFSLILESASTNQTSMYLCASSPHRPSYEQYFGPGTRLTVT.

V is TRBV4-3 and J is TRBJ2-3, with D tentatively TRBD1 or TRBD2 (5 bases each). Germline-derived CDR1 and CDR2 are LGHNA and YSLEER. This CDR3 is built from 16 residues. Trimming removed 4 bases at V and 4 bases at J, with 18 bases between. This CDR3 is CASSPNPGPAADTQYF. The CDR3 DNA reads as TGCGCCAGCAGCCCGAATCCGGGGCCTGCGGCAGATACGCAGTATTTT.

The chain is built from TRBV5-1 and TRBJ1-5, with 7 bases that match TRBD1. The CDR3 sequence is 15 residues long. With 0 bases clipped from V and 3 bases from J, the junction kept 3 bases outside the gene matches. Per germline, CDR1 SGHRS and CDR2 YFSETQ. The CDR3 nucleotides are TGCGCCAGCAGCTTGGACAGGGGCAACAATCAGCCCCAGCATTTT. This translates into CASSLDRGNNQPQHF. The full variable domain, completed using reference TRBV5-1 and TRBJ1-5, is KAGVTQTPRYLIKTRGQQVTLSCSPISGHRSVSWYQQTPGQGLQFLFEYFSETQRNKGNFPGRFSGRQFSNSRSEMNVSTLELGDSALYLCASSLDRGNNQPQHFGDGTRLSIL.

The chain employs TRBV9 and TRBJ1-5; maybe TRBD1 (5 bases). The V end lost 0 bases, the J end lost 5 bases, and 9 bases lay between the germline ends. This CDR3 has 14 amino acids. CDR1 SGDLS and CDR2 YYNGEE come from the germline V gene. CDR3 in amino acids: CASSVGLGDQPQHF. DNA for the CDR3: TGTGCCAGCAGCGTAGGGCTGGGGGATCAGCCCCAGCATTTT.